The clone carrying this TCR beta chain showed up just a few times. As yet, its antigen is unknown. CDR1 GTSNPN and CDR2 SVGIG come from the germline V gene (reference sequence). CDR3 length equals 15 residues. Trimming shortened V by 1 base and J by 10 bases, and 20 bases separated the two germline ends. This sample was taken from a study of T cell repertoires in cytomegalovirus infection. Whole-study context: The public TCR beta signatures pointed to both CMV infection and matching HLA type. Study conclusions and caveats: The response measured ex vivo was dominated by TCR beta clonotypes (HLA-C-restricted and CMV-specific). CMV carriers having the relevant HLA were flagged by cumulative public TCR beta family frequency.

TCRdb called the reads again in MiXCR, with one record for every CDR3 protein. The repertoire includes fewer than 250,000 distinct CDR3 sequences, roughly an eighth of them detected once, and 1.5% to 2% sits in the top ten. V usage is TRBV30 and J usage is TRBJ1-5; no firm D call. This TCR derives from a human donor in good health (CMV status not recorded). Some clones in this sample may be carry-over from other donors' samples. Sequencing used PBMCs. CDR3: CAWSAGNSPDPPQHF. The CDR3 DNA is TGTGCCTGGAGTGCTGGAAACTCCCCGGACCCCCCCCAGCATTTT.